This section outlines one T cell receptor (beta chain) sequence together with its context. What it binds is unknown. Repertoires were generated with immunoSEQ multiplex PCR, while TCRdb's copy carries only in-frame clones and drops some. The data contain 45,000 to 55,000 clones, approximately 79% of them singletons. This entry is derived from a study of T cell responses to AZD1222 COVID-19 vaccine. Study-level background: The study pooled second doses at about 4 or about 12 weeks.

Study conclusions and caveats: The study sampled repertoires only after the peak T cell response. Spike regions recognized by vaccine-associated CD4 TCRs spanned the protein, led by 160-218 and 743-854. Clonal diversity was possibly underestimated, and white British individuals and females predominated among donors.

V was clipped by 2 bases and J by 4 bases, with 0 bases between them. The CDR3 extends over 11 amino acids. CDR1 is LNHNV and CDR2 is YYDKDF in the germline V gene (reference sequence). V and J are TRBV15 and TRBJ2-1; unclear D gene. The sample consisted of peripheral blood, taken on day 0 of AZD1222 vaccination. This clonotype originated in an adult in good health. CDR3 region: CATSRYNEQFF. The DNA for the CDR3 is TGTGCCACCAGCAGATACAATGAGCAGTTCTTC.